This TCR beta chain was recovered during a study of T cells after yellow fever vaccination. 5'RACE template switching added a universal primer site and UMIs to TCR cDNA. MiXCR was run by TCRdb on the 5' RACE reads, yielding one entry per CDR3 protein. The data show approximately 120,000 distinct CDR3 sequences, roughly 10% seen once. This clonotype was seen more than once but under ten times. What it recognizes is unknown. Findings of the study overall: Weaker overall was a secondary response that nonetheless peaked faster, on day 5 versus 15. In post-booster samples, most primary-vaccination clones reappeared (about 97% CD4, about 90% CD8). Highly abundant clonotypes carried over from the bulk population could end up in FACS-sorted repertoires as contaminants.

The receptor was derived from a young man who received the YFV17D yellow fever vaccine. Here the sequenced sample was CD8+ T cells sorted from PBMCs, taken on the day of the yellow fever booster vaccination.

Here the CDR3 DNA reads TGTGCCAGCAGCCCCCCGGGGAGAATCTACACAGATACGCAGTATTTT. Translation: CASSPPGRIYTDTQYF. The chain links TRBV5-5 to TRBJ2-3; tentative D call: TRBD2 (5 bases). CDR3 length equals 16 residues. Per germline, CDR1 SGHKS and CDR2 YYEKEE (reference sequence). Trimming left V 4 bases short and J 2 bases short, with 17 bases between.